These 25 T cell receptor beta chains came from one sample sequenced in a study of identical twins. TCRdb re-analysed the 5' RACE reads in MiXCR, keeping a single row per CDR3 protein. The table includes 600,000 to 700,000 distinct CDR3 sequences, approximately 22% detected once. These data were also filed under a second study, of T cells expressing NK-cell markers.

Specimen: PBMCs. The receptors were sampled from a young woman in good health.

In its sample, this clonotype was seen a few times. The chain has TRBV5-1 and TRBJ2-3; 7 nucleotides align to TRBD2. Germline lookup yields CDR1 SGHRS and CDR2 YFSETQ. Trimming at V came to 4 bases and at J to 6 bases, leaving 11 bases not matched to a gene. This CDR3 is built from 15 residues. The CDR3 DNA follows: TGCGCCAGCAGCGCGGGGACTACCCGTTGGGATACGCAGTATTTT. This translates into CASSAGTTRWDTQYF.

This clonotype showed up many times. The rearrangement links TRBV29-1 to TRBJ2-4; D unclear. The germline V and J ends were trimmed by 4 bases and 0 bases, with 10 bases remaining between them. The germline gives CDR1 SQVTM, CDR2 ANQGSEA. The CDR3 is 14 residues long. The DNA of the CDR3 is TGCAGCGTTGTTACAGCACTAGCCAAAAACATTCAGTACTTC. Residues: CSVVTALAKNIQYF. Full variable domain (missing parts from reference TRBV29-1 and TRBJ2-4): SAVISQKPSRDICQRGTSLTIQCQVDSQVTMMFWYRQQPGQSLTLIATANQGSEATYESGFVIDKFPISRPNLTFSTLTVSNMSPEDSSIYLCSVVTALAKNIQYFGAGTRLSVL.

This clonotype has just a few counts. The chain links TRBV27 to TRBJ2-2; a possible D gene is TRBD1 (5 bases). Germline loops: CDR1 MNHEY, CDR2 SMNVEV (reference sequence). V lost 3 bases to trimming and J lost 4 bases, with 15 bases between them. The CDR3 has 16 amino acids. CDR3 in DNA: TGTGCCAGCAGTTTCCGACAGTCCCTACCCACCGGGGAGCTGTTTTTT. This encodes CASSFRQSLPTGELFF.

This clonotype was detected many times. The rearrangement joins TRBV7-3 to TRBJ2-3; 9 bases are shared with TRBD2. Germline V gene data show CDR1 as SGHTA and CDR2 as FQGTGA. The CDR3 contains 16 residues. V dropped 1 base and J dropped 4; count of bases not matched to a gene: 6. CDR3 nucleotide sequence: TGTGCCAGCAGCTTAAAGGGTAGCGGGGGAGCAGATACGCAGTATTTT. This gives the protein CASSLKGSGGADTQYF. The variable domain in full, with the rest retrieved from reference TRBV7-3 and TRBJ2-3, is GAGVSQTPSNKVTEKGKYVELRCDPISGHTALYWYRQSLGQGPEFLIYFQGTGAADDSGLPNDRFFAVRPEGSVSTLKIQRTERGDSAVYLCASSLKGSGGADTQYFGPGTRLTVL.

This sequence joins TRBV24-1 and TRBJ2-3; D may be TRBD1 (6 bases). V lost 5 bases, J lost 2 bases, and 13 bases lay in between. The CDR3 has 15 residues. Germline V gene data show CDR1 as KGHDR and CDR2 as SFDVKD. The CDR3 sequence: CATSGGQTNTDTQYF. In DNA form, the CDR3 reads TGTGCCACCAGTGGCGGACAGACGAACACAGATACGCAGTATTTT.

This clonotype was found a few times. The CDR3 coding sequence is TGCAGTGCTAGAGGGCGAAGGTTACCCTACGAGCAGTACTTC. Protein product: CSARGRRLPYEQYF. The chain is built from TRBV20-1 and TRBJ2-7; D is unclear. CDR3 length equals 14 residues. The germline V gene encodes CDR1 DFQATT and CDR2 SNEGSKA (reference sequence). V was trimmed by 1 base and J by 2 bases, leaving 12 bases between them.

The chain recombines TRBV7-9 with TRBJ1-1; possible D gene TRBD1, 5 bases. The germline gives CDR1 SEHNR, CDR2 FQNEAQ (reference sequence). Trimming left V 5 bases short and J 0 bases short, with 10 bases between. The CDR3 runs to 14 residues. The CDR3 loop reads CASSGSTVNTEAFF. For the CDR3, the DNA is TGTGCCAGCAGCGGATCGACAGTGAACACTGAAGCTTTCTTT.

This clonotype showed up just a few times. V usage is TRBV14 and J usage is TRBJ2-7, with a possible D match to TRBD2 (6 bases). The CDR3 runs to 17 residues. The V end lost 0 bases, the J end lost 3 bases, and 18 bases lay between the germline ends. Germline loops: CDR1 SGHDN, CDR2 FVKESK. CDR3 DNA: TGTGCCAGCAGCCAAGACTGGGGGGTGGGGGGTCGCTACGAGCAGTACTTC. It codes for CASSQDWGVGGRYEQYF. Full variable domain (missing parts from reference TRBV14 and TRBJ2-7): EAGVTQFPSHSVIEKGQTVTLRCDPISGHDNLYWYRRVMGKEIKFLLHFVKESKQDESGMPNNRFLAERTGGTYSTLKVQPAELEDSGVYFCASSQDWGVGGRYEQYFGPGTRLTVT.

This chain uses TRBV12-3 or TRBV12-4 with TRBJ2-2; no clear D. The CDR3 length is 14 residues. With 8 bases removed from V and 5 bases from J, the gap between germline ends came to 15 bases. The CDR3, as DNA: TGTGCCAGCGGCCGGGCCGATGGGACCGGGGAGCTGTTTTTT. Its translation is CASGRADGTGELFF.

This CDR3 reads CASSFPSGSGRDLAKNIQYF. DNA of the CDR3: TGTGCCAGCAGTTTCCCGTCGGGTAGCGGGAGGGATCTAGCCAAAAACATTCAGTACTTC. The V and J genes are TRBV12-3 or TRBV12-4 and TRBJ2-4, with 11 bases identical to TRBD2. This CDR3 comprises 20 residues. After removal of 3 bases from V and 0 bases from J, the junction contained 13 bases not matched to a gene.

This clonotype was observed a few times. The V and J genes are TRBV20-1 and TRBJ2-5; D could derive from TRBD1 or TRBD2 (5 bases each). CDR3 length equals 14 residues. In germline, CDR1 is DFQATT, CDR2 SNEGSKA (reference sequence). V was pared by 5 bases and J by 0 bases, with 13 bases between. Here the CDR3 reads CSADSGAYQETQYF. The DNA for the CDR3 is TGCAGTGCTGACTCCGGGGCGTACCAAGAGACCCAGTACTTC.

CDR3 amino acids: CSVRTESSYNEQFF. Here the CDR3 DNA reads TGCAGTGTTAGGACAGAAAGCTCCTACAATGAGCAGTTCTTC. The chain links TRBV20-1 to TRBJ2-1, with a possible D match to TRBD1 (6 bases). This CDR3 region has 14 residues. Germline CDR1 reads DFQATT; CDR2 reads SNEGSKA (reference sequence). V lost 7 bases to trimming and J lost 0 bases, with 13 bases between them.

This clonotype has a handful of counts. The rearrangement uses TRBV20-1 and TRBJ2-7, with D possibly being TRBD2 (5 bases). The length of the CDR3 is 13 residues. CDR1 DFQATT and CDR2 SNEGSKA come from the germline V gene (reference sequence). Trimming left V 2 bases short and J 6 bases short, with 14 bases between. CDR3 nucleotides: TGCAGTGCTAGACCTAAGGACTCTCCCGAGCAGTACTTC. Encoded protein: CSARPKDSPEQYF.

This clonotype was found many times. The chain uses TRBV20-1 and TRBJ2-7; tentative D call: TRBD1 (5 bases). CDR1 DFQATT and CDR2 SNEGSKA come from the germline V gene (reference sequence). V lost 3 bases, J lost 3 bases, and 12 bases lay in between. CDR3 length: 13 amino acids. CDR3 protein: CSARDTSDYEQYF. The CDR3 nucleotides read TGCAGTGCTAGGGACACCTCCGACTACGAGCAGTACTTC.

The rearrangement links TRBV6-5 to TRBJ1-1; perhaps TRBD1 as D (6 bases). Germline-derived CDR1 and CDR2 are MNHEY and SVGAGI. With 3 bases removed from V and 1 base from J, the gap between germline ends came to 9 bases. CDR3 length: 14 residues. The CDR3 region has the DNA TGTGCCAGCAGTTATTGGGGGGCGAACACTGAAGCTTTCTTT. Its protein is CASSYWGANTEAFF.

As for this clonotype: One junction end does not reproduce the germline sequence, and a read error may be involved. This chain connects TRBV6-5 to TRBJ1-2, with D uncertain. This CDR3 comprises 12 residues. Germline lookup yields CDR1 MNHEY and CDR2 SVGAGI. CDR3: CASSYEGYRLIF. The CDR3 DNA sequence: TGTGCCAGCAGTTACGAAGGGTACAGACTGATCTTC.

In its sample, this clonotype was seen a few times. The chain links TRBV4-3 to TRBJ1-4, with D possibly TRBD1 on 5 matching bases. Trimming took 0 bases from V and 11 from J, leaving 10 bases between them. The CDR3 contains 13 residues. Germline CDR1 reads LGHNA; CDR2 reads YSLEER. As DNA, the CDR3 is TGCGCCAGCAGCCAAGACAGGGTGACGAAACTGTTTTTT. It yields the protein CASSQDRVTKLFF.

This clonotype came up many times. The CDR3 DNA sequence: TGCAGTGCTAGCCTCGAGACCCAGTACTTC. It specifies CSASLETQYF. The gene calls are TRBV20-1 and TRBJ2-5; D unclear. The germline V and J ends were trimmed by 3 bases and 5 bases, with 4 bases remaining between them. CDR3 length: 10 residues. Per germline, CDR1 DFQATT and CDR2 SNEGSKA (reference sequence).

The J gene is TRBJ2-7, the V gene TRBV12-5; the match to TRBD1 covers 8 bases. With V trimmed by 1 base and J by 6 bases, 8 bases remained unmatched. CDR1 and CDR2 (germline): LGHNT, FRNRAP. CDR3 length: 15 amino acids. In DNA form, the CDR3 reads TGTGCTAGTGGTTTGGACCTTGGACAGGGCACCGAGCAGTACTTC. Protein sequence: CASGLDLGQGTEQYF.

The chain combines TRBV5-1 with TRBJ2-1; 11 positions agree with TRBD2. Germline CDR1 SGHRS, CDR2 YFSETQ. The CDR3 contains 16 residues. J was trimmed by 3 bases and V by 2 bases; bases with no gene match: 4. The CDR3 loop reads CASSLMTSGDYNEQFF. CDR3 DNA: TGCGCCAGCAGCTTAATGACTAGCGGGGACTACAATGAGCAGTTCTTC.

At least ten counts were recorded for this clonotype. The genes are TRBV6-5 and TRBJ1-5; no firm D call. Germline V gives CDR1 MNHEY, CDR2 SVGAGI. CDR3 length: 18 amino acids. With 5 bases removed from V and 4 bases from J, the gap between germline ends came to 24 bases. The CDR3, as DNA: TGTGCCAGCAGTGACCTCTCCACCTGGGCCGGGATAAATCAGCCCCAGCATTTT. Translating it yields CASSDLSTWAGINQPQHF.

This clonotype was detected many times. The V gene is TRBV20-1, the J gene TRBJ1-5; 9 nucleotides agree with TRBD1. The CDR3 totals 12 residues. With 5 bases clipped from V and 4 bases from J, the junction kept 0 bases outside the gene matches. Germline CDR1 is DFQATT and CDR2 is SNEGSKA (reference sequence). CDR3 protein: CSAGQGNQPQHF. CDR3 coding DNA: TGCAGTGCTGGACAGGGGAATCAGCCCCAGCATTTT.

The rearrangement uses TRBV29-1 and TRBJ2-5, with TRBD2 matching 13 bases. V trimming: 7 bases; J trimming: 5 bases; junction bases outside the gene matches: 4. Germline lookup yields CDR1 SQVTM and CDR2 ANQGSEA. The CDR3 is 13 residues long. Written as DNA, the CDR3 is TGCAGCGATCGGACTAGCGGGAGCGAGACCCAGTACTTC. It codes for CSDRTSGSETQYF.

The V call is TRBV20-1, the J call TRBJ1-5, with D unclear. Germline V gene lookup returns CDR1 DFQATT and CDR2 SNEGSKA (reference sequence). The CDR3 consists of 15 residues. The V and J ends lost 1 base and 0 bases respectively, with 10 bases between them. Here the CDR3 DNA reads TGCAGTGCTAGAGTGGCAGTTTATAGCAATCAGCCCCAGCATTTT. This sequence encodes CSARVAVYSNQPQHF.

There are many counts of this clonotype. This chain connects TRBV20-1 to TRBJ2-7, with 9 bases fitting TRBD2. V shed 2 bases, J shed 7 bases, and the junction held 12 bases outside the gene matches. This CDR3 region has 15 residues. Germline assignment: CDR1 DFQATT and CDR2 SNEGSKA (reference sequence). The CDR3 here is CSARLPGLASYEQYF. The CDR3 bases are TGCAGTGCTAGACTTCCGGGACTAGCTTCGTATGAGCAGTACTTC.